These 31 T cell receptor beta chains were all obtained from the same sample, sequenced in a study of T-cell reconstitution after alpha-beta-depleted transplantation in children. Unique molecular identifiers were incorporated during preparation of the TCRbeta library. Each CDR3 protein gets one entry after TCRdb re-called the PCR reads with MiXCR. Among around 370,000 distinct CDR3 sequences listed, under 13% were seen once. Specimen: PBMCs from the stem cell graft donor, collected from the stem cell graft. The origin of the receptors is a human donor who donated a stem cell graft to a child with acute lymphoblastic leukemia.

This rearrangement joins TRBV12-3 or TRBV12-4 to TRBJ2-7; the D call may be TRBD1 or TRBD2 (5 bases each). The CDR3 sequence is 14 residues long. The V gene lost 5 bases and the J gene lost 3 bases, with 14 bases spanning the gap. The CDR3 region is CASSPSGPYYEQYF. The CDR3 coding sequence is TGTGCCAGCAGTCCCTCGGGACCCTACTACGAGCAGTACTTC.

This chain links TRBV18 with TRBJ1-2, with no clear D. The CDR3 extends over 14 amino acids. Deletions cut 0 bases from V and 6 bases from J, with 11 bases between. CDR1 is KGHSH, CDR2 LQKENI, per germline. CDR3 sequence: CASSPPGQINGYTF. Written as DNA, the CDR3 is TGTGCCAGCTCACCACCTGGGCAGATAAATGGCTACACCTTC.

This clonotype was seen a handful of times. This chain joins TRBV29-1 and TRBJ2-7, with 7 positions matching TRBD1. V shed 6 bases and J 3 bases; nucleotides not matched to a gene: 5. The CDR3 covers 12 residues. The germline CDR1 and CDR2 sequences are SQVTM and ANQGSEA. The CDR3 DNA reads TGCAGCGTGGGGGACAGCTACTACGAGCAGTACTTC. Its translation is CSVGDSYYEQYF.

This clonotype was observed at least ten times. This chain connects TRBV28 to TRBJ2-5; 7 bases line up with TRBD1. There are 14 residues in the CDR3. Germline loops: CDR1 MDHEN, CDR2 SYDVKM. V lost 3 bases and J lost 5; bases outside the gene matches: 6. As DNA, the CDR3 is TGTGCCAGCAGTTTGTCGACCAGGGGGGAGACCCAGTACTTC. As protein: CASSLSTRGETQYF.

This clonotype appeared many times. This rearrangement joins TRBV6-5 to TRBJ1-1, with unresolved D. Deletions cut 4 bases from V and 0 bases from J, with 9 bases between. The CDR3 is 14 residues long. Germline values: CDR1 MNHEY, CDR2 SVGAGI. Written as DNA, the CDR3 is TGTGCCAGCAGTTTCGGGAATATGAACACTGAAGCTTTCTTT. Translating gives CASSFGNMNTEAFF.

This clonotype was seen at least ten times. The V and J genes are TRBV7-9 and TRBJ1-1, with D possibly TRBD1 on 5 matching bases. From germline, CDR1 is SEHNR and CDR2 FQNEAQ (reference sequence). V dropped 5 bases and J dropped 3 bases, with 10 bases sitting between them. The CDR3 is 13 amino acids. For the CDR3, the DNA is TGTGCCAGCAGCCCTCAGGGTGACACTGAAGCTTTCTTT. Residues: CASSPQGDTEAFF. The variable domain in full, with the rest retrieved from reference TRBV7-9 and TRBJ1-1, is DTGVSQNPRHKITKRGQNVTFRCDPISEHNRLYWYRQTLGQGPEFLTYFQNEAQLEKSRLLSDRFSAERPKGSFSTLEIQRTEQGDSAMYLCASSPQGDTEAFFGQGTRLTVV.

The chain joins TRBV5-1 to TRBJ1-5; D gene uncertain. In germline, CDR1 is SGHRS, CDR2 YFSETQ. The CDR3 contains 13 residues. Trimming stripped 3 bases from V and 4 bases from J, with 8 bases between. DNA for the CDR3: TGCGCCAGCAGCTCGGAACAGAATCAGCCCCAGCATTTT. Translated: CASSSEQNQPQHF.

This clonotype was seen at least ten times. The rearrangement links TRBV20-1 to TRBJ2-1; 10 bases line up with TRBD2. The CDR3 contains 17 residues. The junction had 16 bases not matched to a gene; V was cut back by 4 bases and J by 7 bases. The germline V gene encodes CDR1 DFQATT and CDR2 SNEGSKA (reference sequence). CDR3 region: CSANTRIRTSGGNEQFF. In DNA form, the CDR3 reads TGCAGTGCTAACACGCGAATCCGGACTAGCGGAGGTAATGAGCAGTTCTTC.

This clonotype was observed at least ten times. V usage is TRBV28 and J usage is TRBJ1-1; D remains unclear. Looked up from germline, CDR1 is MDHEN and CDR2 is SYDVKM. Trimming shortened V by 3 bases and J by 11 bases, and 10 bases separated the two germline ends. The CDR3 runs to 11 residues. The CDR3 DNA is TGTGCCAGCAGTTTCGGCTTGTACGCTTTCTTT. Its translation is CASSFGLYAFF.

The chain carries TRBV5-1 and TRBJ2-7; TRBD2 aligns across 10 bases. The CDR3 covers 16 residues. V trimming: 4 bases; J trimming: 7 bases; junction bases outside the gene matches: 14. The germline V gene has CDR1 SGHRS and CDR2 YFSETQ. CDR3 coding DNA: TGCGCCAGCAGCGGGGTAGCGGGAGGACCGCTTGGGGAGCAGTACTTC. Translation: CASSGVAGGPLGEQYF.

The sample holds many counts of this clonotype. The rearrangement joins TRBV4-2 to TRBJ1-4, with 7 bases matching TRBD1. The CDR3 length is 15 residues. After removal of 3 bases from V and 8 bases from J, the junction contained 9 bases not matched to a gene. Germline V CDR1 and CDR2: LGHNA, YNFKEQ. The CDR3 sequence is CASSQETGRGEKLFF. CDR3 coding DNA: TGTGCCAGCAGCCAGGAGACAGGGCGAGGAGAAAAACTGTTTTTT.

This chain uses TRBV20-1 with TRBJ1-2; D gene ambiguous. Germline lookup yields CDR1 DFQATT and CDR2 SNEGSKA (reference sequence). Trimming took 4 bases from V and 4 from J, leaving 7 bases between them. The CDR3 is made up of 11 amino acids. CDR3 in amino acids: CSAKSLYGYTF. The DNA for the CDR3 is TGCAGTGCTAAGAGTCTCTATGGCTACACCTTC.

This clonotype has only one observation. An end of the junction does not agree with germline; a read error may underlie this. The CDR3 reads CASSQEGQEISGANGLTF. Written as DNA, the CDR3 is TGCGCCAGCAGCCAAGAGGGACAGGAGATATCTGGGGCCAACGGCCTGACTTTC. The chain recombines TRBV4-3 with TRBJ2-6, with TRBD1 matching 8 bases. The CDR3 is 18 amino acids. The germline gives CDR1 LGHNA, CDR2 YSLEER.

The chain uses TRBV7-2 and TRBJ2-1, with 11 bases matching TRBD2. The ends lost 3 bases at V and 0 bases at J; junction bases unmatched: 19. Germline assignment: CDR1 SGHTA and CDR2 FQGNSA. The CDR3 spans 22 residues. The CDR3 DNA sequence: TGTGCCAGCAGCTTCTACATTCGACTAGCGGGATACTTAACCTTCTCCTACAATGAGCAGTTCTTC. Residues: CASSFYIRLAGYLTFSYNEQFF.

This clonotype was counted a few times. This chain connects TRBV30 to TRBJ1-6; D may be TRBD1 (5 bases). The germline CDR1 and CDR2 sequences are GTSNPN and SVGIG (reference sequence). CDR3 length: 15 amino acids. Trimming left V 4 bases short and J 6 bases short, with 16 bases between. CDR3 in DNA: TGTGCCTGGATCAACGACTGGGGGACTAATTCACCCCTCCACTTT. This encodes CAWINDWGTNSPLHF.

The chain links TRBV11-2 to TRBJ2-7; 11 bases agree with TRBD2. Germline CDR1 and CDR2: SGHAT and FQNNGV. V lost 5 bases and J lost 2; bases outside the gene matches: 14. CDR3 length equals 18 residues. Here the CDR3 DNA reads TGTGCCAGCAGCCCGACTACTAGCGGGAGACCACAGGCCTACGAGCAGTACTTC. It encodes CASSPTTSGRPQAYEQYF.

The gene calls are TRBV29-1 and TRBJ2-1, with a weak D call TRBD2 (6 bases). V lost 7 bases and J 4 bases, leaving 11 bases between the germline ends. This CDR3 spans 12 amino acids. Germline CDR1 is SQVTM and CDR2 is ANQGSEA. CDR3 DNA: TGCAGCGCGACGGGGGATTACAATGAGCAGTTCTTC. It codes for CSATGDYNEQFF.

There are a few counts of this clonotype. This rearrangement joins TRBV18 to TRBJ2-5; D call uncertain. Germline V gene data show CDR1 as KGHSH and CDR2 as LQKENI. There are 13 residues in the CDR3. The germline V and J ends were trimmed by 3 bases and 4 bases, with 9 bases remaining between them. This chain's CDR3 is CASSPGPGETQYF. The CDR3 coding sequence is TGTGCCAGCTCACCCGGCCCGGGAGAGACCCAGTACTTC.

This clonotype was counted only a few times. The chain is built from TRBV7-8 and TRBJ2-7; 9 nucleotides line up with TRBD1. This CDR3 has 17 residues. With 2 bases clipped from V and 0 bases from J, the junction kept 8 bases outside the gene matches. Germline CDR1 and CDR2: SGHVS and FQNEAQ. CDR3 residues: CASSLTDRGGHSYEQYF. CDR3 DNA: TGTGCCAGCAGCTTAACCGACAGGGGGGGCCACTCCTACGAGCAGTACTTC.

The chain couples TRBV9 to TRBJ2-5, with TRBD1 matching over 8 bases. V was clipped by 4 bases and J by 5 bases; unmatched bases: 16. Germline CDR1 SGDLS, CDR2 YYNGEE. The CDR3 has 17 amino acids. CDR3 region: CASSPLDRGVGQETQYF. The CDR3 DNA reads TGTGCCAGCAGCCCGTTAGACAGGGGAGTCGGTCAGGAGACCCAGTACTTC.

This clonotype was observed a few times. This sequence joins TRBV9 and TRBJ2-3; perhaps D is TRBD1 or TRBD2 (6 bases each). The CDR3 has 14 amino acids. V lost 3 bases and J lost 5, with 13 bases in between. The germline V gene encodes CDR1 SGDLS and CDR2 YYNGEE. The CDR3 coding sequence is TGTGCCAGCAGCGCTGAGGGGGGTCTAGATACGCAGTATTTT. Translating gives CASSAEGGLDTQYF.

This clonotype was seen a few times. The chain couples TRBV7-9 to TRBJ1-4; no clear D. The CDR3 length is 13 residues. Trimming pared 5 bases from V and 6 bases from J, leaving 10 bases between. The V gene's germline CDR1 is SEHNR and CDR2 FQNEAQ (reference sequence). CDR3 DNA sequence: TGTGCCAGCAGCCTGGGCTCTTATGAAAAACTGTTTTTT. It specifies CASSLGSYEKLFF.

This rearrangement joins TRBV11-2 to TRBJ2-1; tentative D call: TRBD2 (5 bases). Germline CDR1 reads SGHAT; CDR2 reads FQNNGV. The ends were cut back, 2 bases at V and 10 bases at J, with 6 bases in the middle. This CDR3 comprises 11 residues. The CDR3 sequence: CASSLTREQFF. In DNA form, the CDR3 reads TGTGCCAGCAGCTTAACTAGGGAGCAGTTCTTC.

There are many counts of this clonotype. J is TRBJ1-3 and V is TRBV15, with a tentative D call TRBD1 (5 bases). Germline values: CDR1 LNHNV, CDR2 YYDKDF (reference sequence). The CDR3 runs 14 residues. The V gene lost 11 bases and the J gene lost 3 bases, with 17 bases spanning the gap. The CDR3 sequence is CAAARAGSGNTIYF. The CDR3, as DNA: TGTGCCGCCGCCAGAGCAGGGAGTGGAAACACCATATATTTT.

This clonotype showed up just a few times. This chain joins TRBV29-1 and TRBJ2-7; 7 positions match TRBD2. Germline trimming cut 6 bases from V and 2 bases from J; bases unmatched to any gene: 10. CDR1 and CDR2 (germline): SQVTM, ANQGSEA. The CDR3 is 14 residues long. The chain's CDR3 is CSVGSSGGPYEQYF. In DNA form, the CDR3 reads TGCAGCGTGGGATCTAGCGGAGGCCCCTACGAGCAGTACTTC.

The V and J genes are TRBV27 and TRBJ2-7, with 9 nucleotides matching TRBD1. There are 16 residues in the CDR3. Germline CDR1 and CDR2: MNHEY and SMNVEV (reference sequence). J was trimmed by 0 bases and V by 2 bases; bases with no gene match: 5. This CDR3 reads CASSLRQGDFSYEQYF. In DNA form, the CDR3 reads TGTGCCAGCAGTTTACGACAGGGGGACTTCTCCTACGAGCAGTACTTC.

This clonotype was counted between two and nine times. The DNA for the CDR3 is TGTGCCAGCAGTTACTCTCTAGCGGCGTACTCCTACGAGCAGTACTTC. Amino acids: CASSYSLAAYSYEQYF. The chain couples TRBV6-5 to TRBJ2-7; TRBD2 aligns across 7 bases. The V segment lost 0 bases and the J segment 0 bases; nucleotides outside the gene matches: 5. The length of the CDR3 is 16 residues. The germline V gene has CDR1 MNHEY and CDR2 SVGAGI.

This clonotype has ten or more counts. The chain recombines TRBV28 with TRBJ2-1; D ambiguous. CDR3 length: 14 amino acids. The V gene's germline CDR1 is MDHEN and CDR2 SYDVKM. V lost 10 bases, J lost 4 bases, and 17 bases lay in between. CDR3 DNA: TGTGCCACCCATTCCGGATCCCCTTACAATGAGCAGTTCTTC. It yields the protein CATHSGSPYNEQFF.

The V gene is TRBV11-1, the J gene TRBJ2-3, with TRBD2 matching 9 bases. Germline values: CDR1 SGHAT, CDR2 FQDESV (reference sequence). J lost 3 bases, V lost 1 base, and 8 bases had no gene match. The CDR3 covers 17 residues. The CDR3 sequence: CASSLGQREDVTDTQYF. The CDR3 nucleotides read TGTGCCAGCAGCTTAGGCCAGCGGGAGGACGTGACAGATACGCAGTATTTT.

This rearrangement joins TRBV27 to TRBJ2-5, with a possible D match to TRBD2 (7 bases). Per the germline V gene, CDR1 is MNHEY and CDR2 is SMNVEV (reference sequence). The CDR3 totals 16 residues. V lost 3 bases to trimming and J lost 3 bases, with 17 bases between them. The CDR3 coding sequence is TGTGCCAGCAGTTTTAGGGGGGGGCGCGTAGAAGAGACCCAGTACTTC. This sequence encodes CASSFRGGRVEETQYF.

The chain couples TRBV28 to TRBJ1-1; 7 nucleotides line up with TRBD1. This CDR3 region has 15 residues. From germline, CDR1 is MDHEN and CDR2 SYDVKM. V shed 6 bases and J 0 bases; nucleotides not matched to a gene: 7. The CDR3 DNA follows: TGTGCCAGCAGCAACCGACAGGGTTTGAACACTGAAGCTTTCTTT. Its protein product is CASSNRQGLNTEAFF.